This T cell receptor beta chain appears in the sequencing data of a study of PD-1 blockade in classical Hodgkin lymphoma. Regarding the study as a whole: By C4D1, diversity of CD4+ TCRs had risen significantly, whereas that of CD8+ TCRs had not. Reports indicated that newly diagnosed patients had lower baseline TCR diversity than healthy donors did. Complete responders entered with baseline diversity on par with newly diagnosed patients, the results showed.

Remarks on this clone: Its target is not known.

TCRdb's table, derived via immunoSEQ multiplex PCR, lists solely in-frame clones and lacks some. The sample yields about 24,000 clones, 81% seen once. Indicated time point: cycle 4 day 1 (C4D1), after less than seven weeks of nivolumab. Relapse after autologous stem cell transplantation occurred in every patient, and brentuximab vedotin exposure varied. Patients' outcomes at their best amounted to complete response, partial response or progressive disease. The clonotype comes from a human donor with classical Hodgkin lymphoma. The sample consisted of peripheral blood mononuclear cells (PBMCs), taken before the fourth cycle of nivolumab.

This CDR3 reads CASRDRGGYSNQPQHF. The CDR3 nucleotides read TGTGCCAGTAGAGATAGAGGGGGGTATAGCAATCAGCCCCAGCATTTT. This chain connects TRBV19 to TRBJ1-5, with D tentatively TRBD1 (6 bases). V gave up 6 bases and J gave up 0 bases, with 15 bases separating them. The V gene's germline CDR1 is LNHDA and CDR2 SQIVND (reference sequence). The CDR3 consists of 16 residues.